The source of this T cell receptor beta chain is a study of blood T cell repertoires in COVID-19. In the study overall: Collection of acute and convalescent COVID-19 samples took place in the United States, Italy and Spain. Sample material is recorded as cDNA or gDNA derived from T cells, B-cell-depleted T cells, or PBMCs.

CDR1 SEHNR and CDR2 FQNEAQ come from the germline V gene (reference sequence). V lost 1 base and J 2 bases, leaving 5 bases between the germline ends. The CDR3 runs 13 residues. Clones were read by immunoSEQ multiplex PCR, and TCRdb kept only the in-frame ones, dropping some. Of over 150,000 clones in the sample, about 90% were seen once. The chain couples TRBV7-9 to TRBJ2-5, with D possibly TRBD2 on 5 matching bases. Specimen: PBMCs or T cells enriched from blood (not recorded which). This clonotype originated in a woman between 50 and 59 years old who had recovered from COVID-19. In nucleotides, the CDR3 is TGTGCCAGCAGCTTAGGAGGGCAAGAGACCCAGTACTTC. Encoded protein: CASSLGGQETQYF.